This T cell receptor beta chain is from a study of cytomegalovirus exposure and HLA in healthy donors. The study, taken as a whole, reports: A list of 150 to 200 TCR beta chains associated with cytomegalovirus was given. Several of the most significant clusters were apparently associated with common viral pathogens in a later analysis. An assumption of roughly uniform sequencing depth across donors underlay the presence/absence analyses.

PCR primers comprised 60 Vbeta and 13 Jbeta primers. Sequenced by immunoSEQ multiplex PCR; TCRdb stores in-frame clones only, minus some. The sample records roughly 120,000 clones, roughly 80% being singletons. A remark on this clone: Its specificity is unknown. Sequence at one end of the junction differs from germline and may be a read error.

The CDR3 runs to 16 residues. Germline lookup yields CDR1 SGHAT and CDR2 FQNNGV. Material for sequencing was PBMCs. V and J are TRBV11-2 and TRBJ2-2, with no clear D. The TCR comes from a male donor in good health and CMV-seropositive. The CDR3 DNA reads as TGTGCCAGCAGCCTACCCTCCAAAGCGAACACCGAGGAGCTGTTTTTT. Translated, it gives CASSLPSKANTEELFF.